These T cell receptor beta chains were read from a single sample in a study of shared clonotypes between healthy human individuals. Assay: immunoSEQ multiplex PCR; the TCRdb copy retains only in-frame clones and omits some. The sample records about 470,000 clones, 75% to 85% being singletons. What was sequenced was PBMCs. These receptors originate from a woman between 35 and 50 years old in good health. Some clones in this sample may be carry-over from other donors' samples. Each CDR3 is given with its conserved first and last residue. A D gene is named only where the DNA matches it firmly. Expanded clones get a size class; other rows say once, few or many, or leave the size out.

TRBV28,TRBD1,15,-,TRBJ1-4,TGTGCCAGCAGTATTCCGGGACAGGGAGGGTTTGGACTGTTTTTT,CASSIPGQGGFGLFF
TRBV21-1,-,13,-,TRBJ1-4,TGTGCCAATAACGAGCCGCCGAATGAAAAACTGTTTTTT,CANNEPPNEKLFF
TRBV7-8,-,15,-,TRBJ1-4,TGTGCCAGCAGCTTACCCCGTACTTTTAATGAAAAACTGTTTTTT,CASSLPRTFNEKLFF
TRBV10-2,-,13,-,TRBJ1-4,TGCGCCAGCCGGGACACAGTAAATGAAAAACTGTTTTTT,CASRDTVNEKLFF
TRBV30,TRBD1,16,few,TRBJ2-5,TGTGCCTGGGGGGACCTCGGGACAGGGTTGCAAGAGACCCAGTACTTC,CAWGDLGTGLQETQYF
TRBV11-3,TRBD2,15,once,TRBJ2-1,TGTGCCAGCAGCTCTACTAGCGGGGCGAACAATGAGCAGTTCTTC,CASSSTSGANNEQFF
TRBV28,-,14,-,TRBJ2-7,TGTGCCAGCAGTACCCGATTGAGCTCCTACGAGCAGTACTTC,CASSTRLSSYEQYF
TRBV28,TRBD1,15,-,TRBJ1-2,TGTGCCAGCAGCCGCGGGACAGGGGGACCTAACTATGAGGCCTTC,CASSRGTGGPNYEAF
TRBV13,-,13,-,TRBJ1-3,TGTGCCAGCAGCTTCTACTCTGGAAACACCATATATTTT,CASSFYSGNTIYF
TRBV19,TRBD2,15,-,TRBJ2-7,TGTGCCAGTATGGCAGGGAGCGGGAGACCCTACGAGCAGTACTTC,CASMAGSGRPYEQYF
TRBV4-2,-,14,-,TRBJ1-2,TGTGCCAGCAGCCAAGATAGAGGAGGCGATGGCTACACCTTC,CASSQDRGGDGYTF
TRBV5-1,-,12,-,TRBJ1-1,TGCGCCAGCAGCTTGATGAACACTGAAGCTTTCTTT,CASSLMNTEAFF
TRBV14,-,14,-,TRBJ1-2,TGTGCCAGCAGCCCAAACAGGGCCACGCGGGGCTACACCTTC,CASSPNRATRGYTF
TRBV5-1,TRBD1,16,-,TRBJ2-3,TGCGCCAGCAGCTTGGGGACAGGGTCTGGCACAGATACGCAGTATTTT,CASSLGTGSGTDTQYF
TRBV20-1,-,11,few,TRBJ2-7,TGCAGCAGACTAGTCTTAGGCGAGCAGTACTTC,CSRLVLGEQYF
TRBV9,-,15,-,TRBJ1-3,TGTGCCAGCAGCGTAGGGGGTAACTCTGGAAACACCATATATTTT,CASSVGGNSGNTIYF
TRBV29-1,TRBD1,15,-,TRBJ2-5,TGCAGCGTTGGGGGGTCAGGGGGCTTCGGTGAGACCCAGTACTTC,CSVGGSGGFGETQYF
TRBV15,-,17,-,TRBJ2-2,TGTGCCACCAGCAGAAAACGACAGGATTTTAACACCGGGGAGCTGTTTTTT,CATSRKRQDFNTGELFF
TRBV19,TRBD1,15,once,TRBJ1-4,TGTGCCAGTACTCCACAGACAGGGGTTAATGAAAAACTGTTTTTT,CASTPQTGVNEKLFF
TRBV5-1,-,14,-,TRBJ2-7,TGCGCCAGCAGCTTGTTGGGTAGCCACGTCGAGCAGTACTTC,CASSLLGSHVEQYF
TRBV30,-,12,-,TRBJ1-1,TGTGCCTGGAGTCCCGGTGACCTTGAAGCTTTCTTT,CAWSPGDLEAFF
TRBV7-2,TRBD2,17,-,TRBJ2-5,TGTGCCAGCAGCCAGGGGGTACTAGCGGGAGTACAGGAGACCCAGTACTTC,CASSQGVLAGVQETQYF
TRBV25-1,-,13,-,TRBJ2-2,TGTGCCAGCCCTCCTCTGAGGACCGGGGAGCTGTTTTTT,CASPPLRTGELFF
TRBV7-3,-,13,-,TRBJ2-1,TGTGCCAGCAGCCCCCGGACTCTGGGGGAGCAGTTCTTC,CASSPRTLGEQFF
TRBV5-4,TRBD1,15,-,TRBJ2-3,TGTGCCAGCAGCATAAGGACAGGGGGCGACGATACGCAGTATTTT,CASSIRTGGDDTQYF
TRBV6-1,-,14,-,TRBJ1-5,TGTGCCAGCAATTCCAGGGTGAGCAATCAGCCCCAGCATTTT,CASNSRVSNQPQHF
TRBV19,-,12,-,TRBJ2-7,TGTGCCAGTAGTATGAGCTCCTACGAGCAGTACTTC,CASSMSSYEQYF
TRBV2,-,15,few,TRBJ1-3,TGTGCCAGCGATCGGGGAGGATCTCCCGGAAACACCATATATTTT,CASDRGGSPGNTIYF
TRBV5-4,-,13,-,TRBJ1-2,TGTGCCACCAGATTGTGGGGAGGGGATGGCTACACCTTC,CATRLWGGDGYTF